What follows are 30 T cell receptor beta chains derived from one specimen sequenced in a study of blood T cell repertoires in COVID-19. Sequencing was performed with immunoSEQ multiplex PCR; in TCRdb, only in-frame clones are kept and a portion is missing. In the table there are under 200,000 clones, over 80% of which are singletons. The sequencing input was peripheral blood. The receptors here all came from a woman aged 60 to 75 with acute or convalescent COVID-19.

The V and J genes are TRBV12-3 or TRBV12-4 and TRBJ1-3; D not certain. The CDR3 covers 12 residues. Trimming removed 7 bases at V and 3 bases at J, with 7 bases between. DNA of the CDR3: TGTGCCAGCACACCTATTGGAAACACCATATATTTT. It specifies CASTPIGNTIYF.

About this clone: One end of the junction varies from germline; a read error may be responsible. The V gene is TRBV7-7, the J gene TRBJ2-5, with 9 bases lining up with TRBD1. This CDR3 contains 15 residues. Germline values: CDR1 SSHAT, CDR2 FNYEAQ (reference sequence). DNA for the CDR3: TGTGCTAGCAGCTTAGCCGCGGGACAGGGAGAGACCCAGTACTTC. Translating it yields CASSLAAGQGETQYF.

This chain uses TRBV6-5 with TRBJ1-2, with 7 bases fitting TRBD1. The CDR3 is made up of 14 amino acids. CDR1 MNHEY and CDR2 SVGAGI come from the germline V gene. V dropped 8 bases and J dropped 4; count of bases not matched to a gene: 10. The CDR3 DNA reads TGTGCCAGCTCAGGGGGGCCAACCGTCTATGGCTACACCTTC. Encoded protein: CASSGGPTVYGYTF.

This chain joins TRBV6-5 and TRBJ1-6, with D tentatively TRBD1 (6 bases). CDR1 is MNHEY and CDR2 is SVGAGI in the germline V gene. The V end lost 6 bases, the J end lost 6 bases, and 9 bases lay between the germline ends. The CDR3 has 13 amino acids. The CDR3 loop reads CASRGAGNSPLHF. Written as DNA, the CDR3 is TGTGCCAGCAGGGGGGCCGGTAATTCACCCCTCCACTTT.

CDR3 sequence reads: CASSLSGAEGYTF. CDR3 DNA sequence: TGCGCCAGCAGCCTCTCAGGGGCTGAGGGCTACACCTTC. This rearrangement joins TRBV4-3 to TRBJ1-2; weak D call: TRBD1 (6 bases). The V gene lost 4 bases and the J gene lost 8 bases, with 14 bases spanning the gap. CDR3 length equals 13 residues. Germline assignment: CDR1 LGHNA and CDR2 YSLEER.

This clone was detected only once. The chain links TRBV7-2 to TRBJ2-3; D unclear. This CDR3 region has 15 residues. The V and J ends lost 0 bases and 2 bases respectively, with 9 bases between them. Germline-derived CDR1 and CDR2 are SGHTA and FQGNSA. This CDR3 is CASSLAPLYTDTQYF. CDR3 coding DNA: TGTGCCAGCAGCTTAGCCCCTCTTTACACAGATACGCAGTATTTT.

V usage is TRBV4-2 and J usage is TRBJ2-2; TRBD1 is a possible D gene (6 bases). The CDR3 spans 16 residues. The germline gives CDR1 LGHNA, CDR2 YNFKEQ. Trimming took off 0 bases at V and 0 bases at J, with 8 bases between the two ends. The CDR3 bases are TGTGCCAGCAGCCAAGAAACAGGGTCGAACACCGGGGAGCTGTTTTTT. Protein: CASSQETGSNTGELFF.

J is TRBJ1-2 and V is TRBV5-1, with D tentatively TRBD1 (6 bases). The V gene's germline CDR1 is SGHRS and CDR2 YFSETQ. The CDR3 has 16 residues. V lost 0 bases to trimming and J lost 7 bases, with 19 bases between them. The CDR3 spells CASSLAGGSLNSGYTF. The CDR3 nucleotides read TGCGCCAGCAGCTTGGCTGGGGGCAGTTTAAATAGTGGCTACACCTTC.

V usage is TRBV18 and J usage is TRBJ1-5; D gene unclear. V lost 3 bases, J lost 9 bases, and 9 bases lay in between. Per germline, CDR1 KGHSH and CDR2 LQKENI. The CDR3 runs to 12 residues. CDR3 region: CASSPSSWPQHF. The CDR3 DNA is TGTGCCAGCTCACCTTCTAGTTGGCCCCAGCATTTT.

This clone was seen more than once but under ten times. The CDR3 sequence is CASSLGQGRTDTQYF. The CDR3 region has the DNA TGTGCCAGCAGCTTAGGACAGGGTAGGACAGATACGCAGTATTTT. The chain has TRBV7-2 and TRBJ2-3; 7 nucleotides agree with TRBD1. V dropped 1 base and J dropped 3; count of bases not matched to a gene: 4. The CDR3 spans 15 residues. Germline V gene data show CDR1 as SGHTA and CDR2 as FQGNSA.

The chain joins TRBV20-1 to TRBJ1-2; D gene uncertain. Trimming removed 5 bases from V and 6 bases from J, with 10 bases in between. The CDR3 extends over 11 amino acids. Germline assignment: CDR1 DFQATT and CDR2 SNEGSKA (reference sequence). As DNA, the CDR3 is TGCAGTGCTGGGTGGCAGGATGGCTACACCTTC. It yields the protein CSAGWQDGYTF.

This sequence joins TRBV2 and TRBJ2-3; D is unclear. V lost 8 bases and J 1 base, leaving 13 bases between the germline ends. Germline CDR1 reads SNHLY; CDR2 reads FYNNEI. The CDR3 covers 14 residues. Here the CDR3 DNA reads TGTGCCAGCGGCAGCGTGAGTGGCACAGATACGCAGTATTTT. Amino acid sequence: CASGSVSGTDTQYF.

The CDR3 loop is CASSLAMTGRNQPQHF. CDR3 in DNA: TGTGCCAGTAGCTTAGCCATGACAGGGCGCAATCAGCCCCAGCATTTT. V and J are TRBV19 and TRBJ1-5; TRBD1 matches at 7 bases. The junction had 10 bases not matched to a gene; V was cut back by 6 bases and J by 2 bases. Germline CDR1 reads LNHDA; CDR2 reads SQIVND (reference sequence). CDR3 length: 16 amino acids.

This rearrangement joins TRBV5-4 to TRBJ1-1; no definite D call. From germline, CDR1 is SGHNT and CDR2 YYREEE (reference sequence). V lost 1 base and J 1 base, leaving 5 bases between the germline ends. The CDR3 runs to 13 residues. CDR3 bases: TGTGCCAGCAGCTTGAACAGGAACACTGAAGCTTTCTTT. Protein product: CASSLNRNTEAFF.

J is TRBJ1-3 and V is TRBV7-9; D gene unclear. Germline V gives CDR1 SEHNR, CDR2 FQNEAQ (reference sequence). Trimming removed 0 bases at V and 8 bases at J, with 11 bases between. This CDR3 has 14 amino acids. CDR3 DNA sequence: TGTGCCAGCAGCTTAGCAGGGAGGGTAGACACCATATATTTT. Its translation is CASSLAGRVDTIYF.

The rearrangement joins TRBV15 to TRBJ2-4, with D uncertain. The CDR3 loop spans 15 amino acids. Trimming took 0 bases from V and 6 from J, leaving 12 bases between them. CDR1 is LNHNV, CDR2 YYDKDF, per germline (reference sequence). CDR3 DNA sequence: TGTGCCACCAGCAGAGATTGGTACACCCTAAACATTCAGTACTTC. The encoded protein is CATSRDWYTLNIQYF.

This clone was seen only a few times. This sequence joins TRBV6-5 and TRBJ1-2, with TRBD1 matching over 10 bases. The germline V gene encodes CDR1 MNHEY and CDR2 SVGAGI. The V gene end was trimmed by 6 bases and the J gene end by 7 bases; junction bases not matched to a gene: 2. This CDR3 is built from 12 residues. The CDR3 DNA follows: TGTGCCAGCAGGACAGGGGGCACTGGCTACACCTTC. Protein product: CASRTGGTGYTF.

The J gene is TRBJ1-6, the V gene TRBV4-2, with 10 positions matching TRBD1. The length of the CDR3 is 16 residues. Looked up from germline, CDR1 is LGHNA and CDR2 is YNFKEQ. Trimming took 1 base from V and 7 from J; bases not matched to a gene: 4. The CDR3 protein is CASSQAGGQGNSPLHF. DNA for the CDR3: TGTGCCAGCAGCCAAGCCGGGGGACAGGGGAATTCACCCCTCCACTTT.

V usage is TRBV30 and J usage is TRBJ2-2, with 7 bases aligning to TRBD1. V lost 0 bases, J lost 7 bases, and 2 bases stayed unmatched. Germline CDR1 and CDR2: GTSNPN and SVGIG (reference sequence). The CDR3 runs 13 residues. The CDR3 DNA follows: TGTGCCTGGAGTGTAGGGGGCCTCGGGGAGCTGTTTTTT. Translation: CAWSVGGLGELFF.

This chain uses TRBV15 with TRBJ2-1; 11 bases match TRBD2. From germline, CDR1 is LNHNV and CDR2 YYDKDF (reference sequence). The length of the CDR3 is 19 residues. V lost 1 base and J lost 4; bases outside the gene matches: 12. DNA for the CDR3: TGTGCCACCAGCAGAGTTGATAGGGCTAGCGGGGGGATATACAATGAGCAGTTCTTC. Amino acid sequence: CATSRVDRASGGIYNEQFF.

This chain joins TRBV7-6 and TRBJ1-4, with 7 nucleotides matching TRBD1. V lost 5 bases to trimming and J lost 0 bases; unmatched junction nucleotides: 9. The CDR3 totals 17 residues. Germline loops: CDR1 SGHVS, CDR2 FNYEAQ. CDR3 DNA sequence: TGTGCCAGCAGCGCTAGAGGGGGCAGGGCAACTAATGAAAAACTGTTTTTT. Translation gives CASSARGGRATNEKLFF.

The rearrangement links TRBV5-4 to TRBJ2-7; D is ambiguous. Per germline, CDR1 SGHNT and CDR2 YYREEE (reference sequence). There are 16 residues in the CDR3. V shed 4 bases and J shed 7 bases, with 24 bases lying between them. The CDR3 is CASSPTADVGFGEQYF. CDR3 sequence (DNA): TGTGCCAGCAGCCCCACAGCCGATGTTGGGTTTGGGGAGCAGTACTTC.

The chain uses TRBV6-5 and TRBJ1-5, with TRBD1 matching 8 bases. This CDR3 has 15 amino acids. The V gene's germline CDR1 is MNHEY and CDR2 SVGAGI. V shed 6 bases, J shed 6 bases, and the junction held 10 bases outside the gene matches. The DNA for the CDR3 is TGTGCCAGCAGCCCGGACAGGGTGGTGAGTCAGCCCCAGCATTTT. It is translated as CASSPDRVVSQPQHF.

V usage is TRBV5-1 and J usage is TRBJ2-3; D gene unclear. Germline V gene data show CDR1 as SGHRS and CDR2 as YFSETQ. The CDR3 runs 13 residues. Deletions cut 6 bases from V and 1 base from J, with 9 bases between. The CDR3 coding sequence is TGCGCCAGCAACCGCGGCCGCACAGATACGCAGTATTTT. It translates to CASNRGRTDTQYF.

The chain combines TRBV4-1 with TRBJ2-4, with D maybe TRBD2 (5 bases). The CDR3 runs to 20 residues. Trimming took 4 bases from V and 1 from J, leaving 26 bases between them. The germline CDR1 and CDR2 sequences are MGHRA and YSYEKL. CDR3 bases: TGCGCCAGCAGCCCCGGTCCCCTATTTGAGGGATATTTGGCCAAAAACATTCAGTACTTC. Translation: CASSPGPLFEGYLAKNIQYF.

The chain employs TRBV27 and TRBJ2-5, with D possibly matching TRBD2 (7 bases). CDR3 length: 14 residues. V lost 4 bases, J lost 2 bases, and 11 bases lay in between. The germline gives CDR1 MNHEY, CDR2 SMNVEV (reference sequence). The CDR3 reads CASSWGGQQETQYF. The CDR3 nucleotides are TGTGCCAGCAGTTGGGGGGGCCAACAAGAGACCCAGTACTTC.

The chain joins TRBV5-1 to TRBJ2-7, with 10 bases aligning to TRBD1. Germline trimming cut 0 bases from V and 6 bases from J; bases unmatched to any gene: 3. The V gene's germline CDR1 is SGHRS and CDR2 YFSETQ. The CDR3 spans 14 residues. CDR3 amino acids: CASSLEDRGREQYF. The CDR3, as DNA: TGCGCCAGCAGCTTGGAAGACAGGGGGCGCGAGCAGTACTTC.

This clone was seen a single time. The CDR3 nucleotides are TGTGCCAGCGAGCGGCCTACCGAAGCTTTCTTT. As protein: CASERPTEAFF. The gene calls are TRBV6-5 and TRBJ1-1; D remains unclear. V lost 8 bases and J lost 8, with 12 bases in between. The CDR3 loop spans 11 amino acids. Germline V gives CDR1 MNHEY, CDR2 SVGAGI.

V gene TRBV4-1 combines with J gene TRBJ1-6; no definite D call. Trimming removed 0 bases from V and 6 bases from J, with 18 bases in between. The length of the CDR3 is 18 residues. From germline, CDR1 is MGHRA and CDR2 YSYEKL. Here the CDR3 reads CASSQDSGFRQTNSPLHF. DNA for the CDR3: TGCGCCAGCAGCCAAGATTCGGGTTTTCGGCAGACTAATTCACCCCTCCACTTT.

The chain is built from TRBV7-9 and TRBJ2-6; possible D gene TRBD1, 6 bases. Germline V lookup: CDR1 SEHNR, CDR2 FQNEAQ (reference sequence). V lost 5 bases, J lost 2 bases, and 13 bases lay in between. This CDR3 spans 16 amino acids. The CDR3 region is CASSAPQGPGANVLTF. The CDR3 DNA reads TGTGCCAGCAGCGCACCACAGGGACCTGGGGCCAACGTCCTGACTTTC. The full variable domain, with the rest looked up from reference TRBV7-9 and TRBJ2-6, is DTGVSQNPRHKITKRGQNVTFRCDPISEHNRLYWYRQTLGQGPEFLTYFQNEAQLEKSRLLSDRFSAERPKGSFSTLEIQRTEQGDSAMYLCASSAPQGPGANVLTFGAGSRLTVL.